This entry lists 18 T cell receptor beta chains sequenced from one sample in a study of spatial heterogeneity in lung cancer. The time point was: sample taken at primary tumor resection. TCRdb used MiXCR to reprocess the 5' RACE reads, holding one entry per CDR3 protein. Of about 48,000 distinct CDR3 sequences in the sample, approximately 5% were seen once. The starting material was PBMCs, obtained at surgery. Every receptor here comes from a male donor with early-stage non-small cell lung cancer.

This clonotype has ten or more counts. The genes are TRBV7-2 and TRBJ2-1; perhaps TRBD2 as D (6 bases). The CDR3 sequence is 12 residues long. V lost 4 bases and J lost 12, with 13 bases in between. The germline gives CDR1 SGHTA, CDR2 FQGNSA. Here the CDR3 DNA reads TGTGCCAGCAGCTCTAGACTAGTCCCGCAGTTCTTC. Protein sequence: CASSSRLVPQFF. The whole variable domain, filled in from reference TRBV7-2 and TRBJ2-1, reads GAGVSQSPSNKVTEKGKDVELRCDPISGHTALYWYRQSLGQGLEFLIYFQGNSAPDKSGLPSDRFSAERTGGSVSTLTIQRTQQEDSAVYLCASSSRLVPQFFGPGTRLTVL.

This clonotype was recorded at least ten times. This chain links TRBV20-1 with TRBJ2-7; 8 bases are a match to TRBD2. Germline V gene data show CDR1 as DFQATT and CDR2 as SNEGSKA (reference sequence). The CDR3 extends over 15 amino acids. V shed 1 base and J 3 bases; nucleotides not matched to a gene: 8. The CDR3 loop is CSARGVREANYEQYF. CDR3 in DNA: TGCAGTGCTAGAGGAGTGCGGGAGGCCAACTACGAGCAGTACTTC.

This clonotype has a count of ten or more. The chain has TRBV5-6 and TRBJ2-7; either TRBD1 or TRBD2 may fit D (5 bases each). The V end was cut by 3 bases, the J end by 6 bases, with 19 bases between. Germline-derived CDR1 and CDR2 are SGHDT and YYEEEE. This CDR3 is 15 amino acids long. Written as DNA, the CDR3 is TGTGCCAGCAGCTACCGGGGAGAGCCGGGGCTCGAGCAGTACTTC. It translates to CASSYRGEPGLEQYF.

This clonotype was seen at least ten times. V gene TRBV7-2 combines with J gene TRBJ1-5; tentatively, D is TRBD1 (5 bases). CDR1 SGHTA and CDR2 FQGNSA come from the germline V gene. V shed 2 bases and J shed 0 bases, with 11 bases lying between them. This CDR3 spans 16 amino acids. CDR3 bases: TGTGCCAGCAGCTTATCGGTGCAGGGTAGCAATCAGCCCCAGCATTTT. Translation gives CASSLSVQGSNQPQHF.

This clonotype was seen at least ten times. The V call is TRBV19, the J call TRBJ2-7; D unclear. The CDR3 is 15 residues long. Trimming took 1 base from V and 7 from J, leaving 17 bases between them. Per the germline V gene, CDR1 is LNHDA and CDR2 is SQIVND (reference sequence). CDR3 amino acids: CASSIGGDRVGEQYF. CDR3 DNA: TGTGCCAGTAGTATAGGAGGAGACCGGGTCGGGGAGCAGTACTTC.

This clonotype was recorded many times. The chain has TRBV19 and TRBJ2-1; 9 nucleotides agree with TRBD2. With V trimmed by 4 bases and J by 6 bases, 10 bases remained unmatched. CDR1 and CDR2 (germline): LNHDA, SQIVND (reference sequence). The CDR3 totals 16 residues. The CDR3 region is CASSTTGLAEGNEQFF. In nucleotides, the CDR3 is TGTGCCAGTAGTACCACGGGACTAGCTGAAGGCAATGAGCAGTTCTTC.

A few counts support this clonotype. The chain is built from TRBV10-3 and TRBJ1-3, with D perhaps TRBD1 (6 bases). Germline lookup yields CDR1 ENHRY and CDR2 SYGVKD. The CDR3 extends over 15 amino acids. Trimming removed 7 bases at V and 1 base at J, with 14 bases between. CDR3 in amino acids: CAINPTGPSGNTIYF. For the CDR3, the DNA is TGTGCCATCAACCCGACAGGCCCGTCTGGAAACACCATATATTTT.

This clonotype was seen many times. The V gene is TRBV18, the J gene TRBJ1-5; 7 bases line up with TRBD1. The CDR3 spans 14 residues. J lost 8 bases, V lost 4 bases, and 8 bases had no gene match. Looked up from germline, CDR1 is KGHSH and CDR2 is LQKENI. CDR3 in amino acids: CASSRQGDDEPQHF. The CDR3 DNA reads as TGTGCCAGCTCACGGCAGGGGGATGATGAGCCCCAGCATTTT.

This clonotype showed up many times. This sequence joins TRBV29-1 and TRBJ2-5, with a tentative D call TRBD2 (5 bases). Germline V lookup: CDR1 SQVTM, CDR2 ANQGSEA. Deletions cut 4 bases from V and 0 bases from J, with 9 bases between. There are 13 residues in the CDR3. This chain's CDR3 is CSVGRAYQETQYF. Here the CDR3 DNA reads TGCAGCGTTGGGCGGGCGTACCAAGAGACCCAGTACTTC.

This clonotype was observed at least ten times. The chain recombines TRBV20-1 with TRBJ1-1; 7 bases map to TRBD1. The CDR3 runs 13 residues. J gave up 1 base and V 6 bases, and 5 bases lay outside the gene matches. Germline V lookup: CDR1 DFQATT, CDR2 SNEGSKA (reference sequence). CDR3 DNA sequence: TGCAGTGCAACGGACAGGTGGAACACTGAAGCTTTCTTT. Amino acids: CSATDRWNTEAFF.

This clonotype was detected many times. The chain carries TRBV5-1 and TRBJ2-3, with 13 bases that match TRBD2. CDR1 and CDR2 from the germline V gene are SGHRS and YFSETQ. The J segment lost 3 bases and the V segment lost 4 bases, leaving 5 bases of the junction unmatched. The CDR3 has 16 amino acids. The CDR3 DNA follows: TGCGCCAGCAGCCCCAGGACTAGCGGGAGAACAGATACGCAGTATTTT. It yields the protein CASSPRTSGRTDTQYF.

The sample holds many counts of this clonotype. The chain's CDR3 is CSVTQGALNYGYTF. CDR3 in DNA: TGCAGCGTTACGCAGGGGGCCCTCAACTATGGCTACACCTTC. The chain couples TRBV29-1 to TRBJ1-2, with 8 bases lining up with TRBD1. The V gene end was trimmed by 5 bases and the J gene end by 2 bases; junction bases not matched to a gene: 7. Germline V lookup: CDR1 SQVTM, CDR2 ANQGSEA. This CDR3 is built from 14 residues. The full variable domain, its missing parts supplied by reference TRBV29-1 and TRBJ1-2, is SAVISQKPSRDICQRGTSLTIQCQVDSQVTMMFWYRQQPGQSLTLIATANQGSEATYESGFVIDKFPISRPNLTFSTLTVSNMSPEDSSIYLCSVTQGALNYGYTFGSGTRLTVV.

At least ten counts were recorded for this clonotype. One end of the junction fails to match germline, which may point to a read error. The CDR3 spells CSANDRSGTDTQYF. In nucleotides, the CDR3 is TGCAGTGCCAATGACAGGAGTGGCACGGATACGCAGTATTTT. The chain couples TRBV20-1 to TRBJ2-3, with a tentative D call TRBD1 (6 bases). Germline CDR1 DFQATT, CDR2 SNEGSKA (reference sequence). The CDR3 extends over 14 amino acids.

This clonotype was seen repeatedly, ten times or more. The rearrangement links TRBV20-1 to TRBJ2-7; 8 nucleotides line up with TRBD2. From germline, CDR1 is DFQATT and CDR2 SNEGSKA (reference sequence). V trimming: 7 bases; J trimming: 2 bases; junction bases outside the gene matches: 13. This CDR3 spans 15 amino acids. CDR3 bases: TGCAGTGTCGTCAGGGTTAGCGGGAACCCCTACGAGCAGTACTTC. Protein product: CSVVRVSGNPYEQYF.

This clonotype was seen at least ten times. The rearrangement uses TRBV5-1 and TRBJ2-1, with 12 bases that match TRBD2. The V and J ends lost 4 bases and 5 bases, in that order; junction bases with no gene match: 4. Germline CDR1 is SGHRS and CDR2 is YFSETQ. This CDR3 is built from 15 residues. The CDR3 nucleotides are TGCGCCAGCAGCCTACTAGCGGGAGGTAACAATGAGCAGTTCTTC. Translating it yields CASSLLAGGNNEQFF.

This clonotype was recorded a few times. V usage is TRBV20-1 and J usage is TRBJ2-1, with D perhaps assigned TRBD1 or TRBD2 (5 bases each). The CDR3 extends over 16 amino acids. Looked up from germline, CDR1 is DFQATT and CDR2 is SNEGSKA (reference sequence). V was clipped by 1 base and J by 2 bases, with 15 bases between them. The CDR3 DNA is TGCAGTGCTAGAGTTGGGACCCCAAAGGCCTACAATGAGCAGTTCTTC. Protein product: CSARVGTPKAYNEQFF.

This clonotype was observed many times. The rearrangement joins TRBV6-5 to TRBJ1-2; 12 nucleotides line up with TRBD1. CDR1 MNHEY and CDR2 SVGAGI come from the germline V gene. Unmatched junction bases numbered 11, after V lost 5 bases and J lost 4 bases. This CDR3 spans 17 amino acids. The CDR3, as DNA: TGTGCCAGCAGTCCCGGGACAGGGGGCGCGGAGCGCTATGGCTACACCTTC. Translated: CASSPGTGGAERYGYTF.

This clonotype was seen a single time. The chain uses TRBV2 and TRBJ1-6; D is unclear. Germline CDR1 reads SNHLY; CDR2 reads FYNNEI. Trimming took 5 bases from V and 3 from J, leaving 14 bases between them. This CDR3 spans 16 amino acids. DNA for the CDR3: TGTGCCAGCAGTCAAGAAGACGGTTTCTATAATTCACCCCTCCACTTT. It encodes CASSQEDGFYNSPLHF.